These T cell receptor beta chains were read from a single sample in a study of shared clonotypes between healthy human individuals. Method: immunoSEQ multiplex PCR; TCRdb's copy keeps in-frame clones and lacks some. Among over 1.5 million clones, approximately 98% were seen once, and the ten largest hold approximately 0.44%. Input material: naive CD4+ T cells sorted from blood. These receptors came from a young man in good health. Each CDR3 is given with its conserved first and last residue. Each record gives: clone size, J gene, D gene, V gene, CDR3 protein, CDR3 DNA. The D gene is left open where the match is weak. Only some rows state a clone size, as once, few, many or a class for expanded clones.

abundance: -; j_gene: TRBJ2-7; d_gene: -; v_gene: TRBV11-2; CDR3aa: CASSPTVVQGREQYF; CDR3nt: TGTGCCAGCAGCCCAACGGTGGTACAGGGCAGAGAGCAGTACTTC
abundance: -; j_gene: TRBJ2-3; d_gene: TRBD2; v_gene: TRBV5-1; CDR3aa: CASSPRPGTSGETDTQYF; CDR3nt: TGCGCCAGCAGCCCACGTCCCGGGACTAGCGGGGAAACAGATACGCAGTATTTT
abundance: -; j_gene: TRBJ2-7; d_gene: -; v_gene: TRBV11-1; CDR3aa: CASSRGQLTYEQYF; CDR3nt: TGTGCCAGCAGCCGTGGACAGCTTACCTACGAGCAGTACTTC
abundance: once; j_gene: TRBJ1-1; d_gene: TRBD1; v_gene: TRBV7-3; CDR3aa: CASSRQGAKNTEAFF; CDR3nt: TGTGCCAGCAGCCGACAGGGGGCAAAGAACACTGAAGCTTTCTTT
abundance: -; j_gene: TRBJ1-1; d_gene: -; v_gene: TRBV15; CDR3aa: CATSSRGTEAFF; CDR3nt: TGTGCCACCAGCAGTCGCGGTACTGAAGCTTTCTTT
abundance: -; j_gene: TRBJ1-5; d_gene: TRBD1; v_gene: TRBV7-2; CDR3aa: CASSLVGTGNSNQPQHF; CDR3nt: TGTGCCAGCAGCTTAGTTGGGACAGGTAATAGCAATCAGCCCCAGCATTTT
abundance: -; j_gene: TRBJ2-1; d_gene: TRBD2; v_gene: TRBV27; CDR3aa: CASSLSVAGGSNEQFF; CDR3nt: TGTGCCAGCAGTTTATCAGTAGCGGGAGGTTCCAATGAGCAGTTCTTC
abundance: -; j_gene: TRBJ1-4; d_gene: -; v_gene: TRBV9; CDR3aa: CASSVSVGEGEKLFF; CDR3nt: TGTGCCAGCAGCGTTTCGGTGGGGGAAGGAGAAAAACTGTTTTTT
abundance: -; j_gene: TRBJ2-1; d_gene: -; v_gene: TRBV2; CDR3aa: CASRLTSSDGEQFF; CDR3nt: TGTGCCAGCAGACTCACGTCTAGCGACGGTGAGCAGTTCTTC
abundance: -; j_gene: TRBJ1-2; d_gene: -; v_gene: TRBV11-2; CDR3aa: CASSLYALKHYGYTF; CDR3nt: TGTGCCAGCAGCTTATATGCCCTAAAACACTATGGCTACACCTTC
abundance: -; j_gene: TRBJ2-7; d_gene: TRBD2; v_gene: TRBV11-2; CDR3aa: CASSPISGGPEQYF; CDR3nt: TGTGCCAGCAGCCCGATTAGCGGGGGTCCCGAGCAGTACTTC
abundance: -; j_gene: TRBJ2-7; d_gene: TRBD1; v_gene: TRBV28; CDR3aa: CASRTLTGPYEQYF; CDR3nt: TGTGCCAGCAGGACCCTGACAGGGCCCTACGAGCAGTACTTC
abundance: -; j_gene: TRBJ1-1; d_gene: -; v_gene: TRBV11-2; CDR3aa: CASSQALNTEAFF; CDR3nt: TGCGCCAGCAGCCAAGCCTTGAACACTGAAGCTTTCTTT
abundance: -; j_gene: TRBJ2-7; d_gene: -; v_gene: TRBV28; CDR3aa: CASTPDLVNEQYF; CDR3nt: TGTGCCAGCACCCCGGATCTGGTCAACGAGCAGTACTTC
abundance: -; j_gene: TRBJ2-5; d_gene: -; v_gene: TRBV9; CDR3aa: CASSVGLGQETQYF; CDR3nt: TGTGCCAGCAGCGTAGGGCTAGGCCAAGAGACCCAGTACTTC
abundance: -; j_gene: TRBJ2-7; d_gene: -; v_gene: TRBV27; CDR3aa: CASSQQPSSYEQYF; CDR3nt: TGTGCCAGCAGCCAACAGCCCAGCTCCTACGAGCAGTACTTC
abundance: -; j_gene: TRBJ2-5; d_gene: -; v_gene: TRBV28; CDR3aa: CASSLANRVSQETQYF; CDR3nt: TGTGCCAGCAGTTTAGCCAACAGGGTGTCCCAAGAGACCCAGTACTTC
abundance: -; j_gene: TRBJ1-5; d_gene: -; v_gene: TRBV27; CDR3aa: CASSLGGRQPQHF; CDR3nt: TGTGCCAGCAGTTTAGGAGGTCGTCAGCCCCAGCATTTT
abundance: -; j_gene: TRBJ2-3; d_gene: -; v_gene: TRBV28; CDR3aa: CASNRRTDTQYF; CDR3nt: TGTGCCAGCAACCGGCGCACAGATACGCAGTATTTT
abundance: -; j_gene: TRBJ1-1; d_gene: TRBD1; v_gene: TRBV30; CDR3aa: CAWNRGLLMAFF; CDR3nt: TGTGCCTGGAACAGGGGGCTACTGATGGCTTTCTTT
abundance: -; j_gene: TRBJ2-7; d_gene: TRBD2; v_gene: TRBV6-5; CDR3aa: CASSSGLAGGGYEQYF; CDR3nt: TGTGCCAGCAGTTCAGGACTAGCGGGAGGCGGATACGAGCAGTACTTC
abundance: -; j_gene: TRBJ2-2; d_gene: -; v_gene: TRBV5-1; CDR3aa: CASRGQNTGELFF; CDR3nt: TGCGCCAGCAGGGGACAGAACACCGGGGAGCTGTTTTTT
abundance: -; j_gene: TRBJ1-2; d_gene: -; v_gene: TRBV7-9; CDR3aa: CASSLVLSRAYGYTF; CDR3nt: TGTGCCAGCAGCTTAGTTTTATCTCGTGCTTATGGCTACACCTTC
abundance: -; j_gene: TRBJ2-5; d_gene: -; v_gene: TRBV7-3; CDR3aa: CASAPSSGRDEETQYF; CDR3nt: TGTGCCAGCGCTCCCTCCTCAGGGCGCGACGAAGAGACCCAGTACTTC
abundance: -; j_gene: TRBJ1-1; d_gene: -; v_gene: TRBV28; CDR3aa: CASTPRSGWVTEAFF; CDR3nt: TGTGCCAGCACACCGAGGTCAGGGTGGGTCACTGAAGCTTTCTTT
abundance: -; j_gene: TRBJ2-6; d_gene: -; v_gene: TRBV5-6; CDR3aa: CASSSSSLQFSGANVLTF; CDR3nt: TGTGCCAGCAGTTCCTCCAGCCTCCAGTTCTCTGGGGCCAACGTCCTGACTTTC
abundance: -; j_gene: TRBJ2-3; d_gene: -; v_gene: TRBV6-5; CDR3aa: CASSYGVVGTDTQYF; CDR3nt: TGTGCCAGCAGTTACGGGGTCGTGGGGACAGATACGCAGTATTTT
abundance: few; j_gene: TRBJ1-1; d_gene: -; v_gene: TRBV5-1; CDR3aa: CASSSKDTEAFF; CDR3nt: TGCGCCAGCAGCTCCAAGGACACTGAAGCTTTCTTT
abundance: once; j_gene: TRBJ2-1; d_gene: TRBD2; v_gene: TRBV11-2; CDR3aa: CASSLLRGGRASGEQFF; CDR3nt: TGTGCCAGCAGCTTATTACGGGGCGGGAGGGCCAGTGGTGAGCAGTTCTTC
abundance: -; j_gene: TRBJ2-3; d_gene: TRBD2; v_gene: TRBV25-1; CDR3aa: CASSDPLAGATDTQYF; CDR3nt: TGTGCCAGCAGTGATCCGCTAGCGGGAGCTACAGATACGCAGTATTTT
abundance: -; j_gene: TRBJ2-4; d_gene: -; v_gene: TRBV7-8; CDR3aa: CASSGSAKELAKNIQYF; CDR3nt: TGTGCCAGCAGCGGCAGCGCGAAGGAACTAGCCAAAAACATTCAGTACTTC
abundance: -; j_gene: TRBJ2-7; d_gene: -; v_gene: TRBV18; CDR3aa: CASSPRRDSYEQYF; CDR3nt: TGTGCCAGCTCACCACGACGGGATTCCTACGAGCAGTACTTC
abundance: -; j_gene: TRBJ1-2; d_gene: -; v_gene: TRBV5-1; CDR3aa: CASSLDGGSIYGYTF; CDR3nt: TGCGCCAGCAGCTTGGATGGGGGGTCGATCTATGGCTACACCTTC
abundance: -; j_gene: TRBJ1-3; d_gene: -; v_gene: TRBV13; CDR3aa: CASSLGVAGNTIYF; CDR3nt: TGTGCCAGCAGCTTAGGAGTAGCTGGAAACACCATATATTTT
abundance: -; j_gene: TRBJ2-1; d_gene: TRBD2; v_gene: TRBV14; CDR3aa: CASSLGTRTYRVFYNEQFF; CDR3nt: TGTGCCAGCAGCCTAGGGACTAGAACTTACCGGGTGTTTTACAATGAGCAGTTCTTC
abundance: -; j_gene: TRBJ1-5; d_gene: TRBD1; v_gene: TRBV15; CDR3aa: CATTAITQGAFNQPQHF; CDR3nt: TGTGCCACCACCGCAATAACACAGGGGGCTTTTAATCAGCCCCAGCATTTT
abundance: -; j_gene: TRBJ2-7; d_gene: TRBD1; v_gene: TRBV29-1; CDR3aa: CSVKAGTGTSEQYF; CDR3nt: TGCAGCGTAAAAGCCGGGACAGGGACAAGCGAGCAGTACTTC
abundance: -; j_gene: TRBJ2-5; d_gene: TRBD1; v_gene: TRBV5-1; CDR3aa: CASRNRGETQYF; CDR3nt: TGCGCCAGCAGGAACAGGGGAGAGACCCAGTACTTC
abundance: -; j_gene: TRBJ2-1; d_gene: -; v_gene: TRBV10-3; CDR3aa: CAISEAASSYNEQFF; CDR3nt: TGTGCCATCAGTGAGGCCGCCTCCTCCTACAATGAGCAGTTCTTC
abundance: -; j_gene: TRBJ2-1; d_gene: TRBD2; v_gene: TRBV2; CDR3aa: CASSETSGGLGEQFF; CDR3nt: TGTGCCAGCAGTGAGACTAGCGGAGGCCTGGGTGAGCAGTTCTTC